This T cell receptor beta chain was sequenced during a study of PD-1 blockade in mismatch repair-deficient tumors. Study overall: Patients had 11 to 13 mismatch repair-deficient cancer types and were previously treated and progressing. Study results and caveats: Rapid post-treatment expansion, then contraction, generally preceding radiologic response, marked tumor-resident clones.

This CDR3 comprises 14 residues. J gave up 4 bases and V 0 bases, and 3 bases lay outside the gene matches. Germline values: CDR1 SGHRS, CDR2 YFSETQ. Measured with immunoSEQ multiplex PCR; TCRdb has only the in-frame clones, and not every one. The sample has about 63,000 clones, about nine tenths seen once. This clone was counted a single time. The antigen is not known. Every patient had mismatch repair deficiency by PCR or immunohistochemistry. The TCR-sequenced patients were a few responders to pembrolizumab. This receptor was identified in an adult with mismatch repair-deficient cancer. The chain couples TRBV5-1 to TRBJ2-7, with 8 bases that match TRBD2. The sequencing used peripheral blood, collected 52 weeks after starting pembrolizumab. The CDR3 loop is CASSLVREGYEQYF. The CDR3, as DNA: TGCGCCAGCAGCTTGGTCCGGGAGGGTTACGAGCAGTACTTC.